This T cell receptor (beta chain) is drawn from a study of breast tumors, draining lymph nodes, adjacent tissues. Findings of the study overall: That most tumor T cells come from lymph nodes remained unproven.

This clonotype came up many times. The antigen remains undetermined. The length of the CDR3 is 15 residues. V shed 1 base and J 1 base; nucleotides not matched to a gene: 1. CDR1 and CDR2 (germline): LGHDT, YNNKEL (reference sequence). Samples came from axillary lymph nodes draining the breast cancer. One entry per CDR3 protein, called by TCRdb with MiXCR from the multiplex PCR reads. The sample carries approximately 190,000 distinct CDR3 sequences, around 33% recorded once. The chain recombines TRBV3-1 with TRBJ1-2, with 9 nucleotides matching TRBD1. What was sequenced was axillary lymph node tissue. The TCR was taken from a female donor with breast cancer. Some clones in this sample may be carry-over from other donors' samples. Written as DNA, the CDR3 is TGTGCCAGCAGCCAAGGGACAGGGGATAACTATGGCTACACCTTC. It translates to CASSQGTGDNYGYTF.